A single sample is the source of the 10 T cell receptor beta chains below, sequenced in a study of CD8 T cells in ankylosing spondylitis. Findings of the study overall: Blood of patients with ankylosing spondylitis appeared to be characterized by a TCR beta motif of eight highly homologous variants.

No cognate antigen is known for these TCRs. Each CDR3 protein is one row after TCRdb ran MiXCR on the 5' RACE reads. The table includes about 840,000 distinct CDR3 sequences, approximately 12% detected once. Sample: blood, either unsorted or a sorted T cell fraction (not recorded which). The receptors were gathered from a male donor with ankylosing spondylitis.

There are a few counts of this clonotype. This chain connects TRBV5-1 to TRBJ2-7; D gene ambiguous. This CDR3 spans 16 amino acids. Per the germline V gene, CDR1 is SGHRS and CDR2 is YFSETQ. V was shortened by 3 bases and J by 0 bases, with 16 bases between the two germline ends. CDR3 nucleotides: TGCGCCAGCAGCTCTTTTAACGTACGCAGCTCCTACGAGCAGTACTTC. Translating it yields CASSSFNVRSSYEQYF.

The chain couples TRBV2 to TRBJ2-2; weak D call: TRBD2 (5 bases). The CDR3 has 14 residues. From germline, CDR1 is SNHLY and CDR2 FYNNEI. The ends were cut back, 3 bases at V and 5 bases at J, with 10 bases in the middle. DNA for the CDR3: TGTGCCAGCAGTGAGTGGAGGAAAACCGGGGAGCTGTTTTTT. Encoded protein: CASSEWRKTGELFF.

This clonotype was observed a few times. The CDR3 here is CAISESPNSDTQYF. The CDR3 nucleotides read TGTGCCATCAGTGAGTCCCCGAATTCGGATACGCAGTATTTT. This chain uses TRBV10-3 with TRBJ2-3; no clear D gene. Germline V gene sequence: CDR1 ENHRY, CDR2 SYGVKD. The CDR3 is 14 amino acids. With 0 bases removed from V and 6 bases from J, the gap between germline ends came to 10 bases.

The chain employs TRBV6-2 or TRBV6-3 and TRBJ2-7; a possible D gene is TRBD2 (5 bases). Per the germline V gene, CDR1 is MNHEY and CDR2 is SVGEGT. The CDR3 runs to 13 residues. V lost 8 bases and J lost 2, with 13 bases in between. The CDR3 is CASGRRTTYEQYF. The CDR3 DNA follows: TGTGCCAGCGGGCGGAGGACCACCTACGAGCAGTACTTC.

There are a few counts of this clonotype. The chain uses TRBV20-1 and TRBJ2-7; D gene ambiguous. This CDR3 comprises 15 residues. V was shortened by 4 bases and J by 2 bases, with 18 bases between the two germline ends. Germline V lookup: CDR1 DFQATT, CDR2 SNEGSKA (reference sequence). This CDR3 is CSATRRNMSPYEQYF. The CDR3 bases are TGCAGTGCTACCCGACGTAACATGTCACCCTACGAGCAGTACTTC.

Only a few counts were recorded for this clonotype. Here the CDR3 reads CASSLGQGNKNEQFF. CDR3 bases: TGTGCCAGCAGCTTAGGACAGGGTAATAAAAATGAGCAGTTCTTC. The chain couples TRBV7-3 to TRBJ2-1; 8 bases map to TRBD1. Germline CDR1 reads SGHTA; CDR2 reads FQGTGA. Germline trimming cut 2 bases from V and 7 bases from J; bases unmatched to any gene: 7. The CDR3 is made up of 15 amino acids.

The chain couples TRBV27 to TRBJ1-1; no reliable D call. CDR3 length: 15 amino acids. V was cut by 5 bases and J by 7 bases, with 20 bases left in between. Per the germline V gene, CDR1 is MNHEY and CDR2 is SMNVEV (reference sequence). The CDR3 loop reads CASSDRTPSESEAFF. CDR3 nucleotide sequence: TGTGCCAGCAGTGACCGGACTCCCTCGGAGAGTGAAGCTTTCTTT.

This clonotype has ten or more counts. The chain carries TRBV29-1 and TRBJ2-3, with D hard to call. CDR1 and CDR2 from the germline V gene are SQVTM and ANQGSEA. This CDR3 contains 12 residues. V gave up 2 bases and J gave up 2 bases, with 5 bases separating them. The CDR3 DNA is TGCAGCGTTGAAATTCTCACAGATACGCAGTATTTT. Its protein is CSVEILTDTQYF.

The chain joins TRBV6-1 to TRBJ2-1; TRBD1 aligns across 9 bases. With 6 bases clipped from V and 8 bases from J, the junction kept 8 bases outside the gene matches. This CDR3 is built from 14 residues. Germline CDR1 reads MNHNS; CDR2 reads SASEGT. This CDR3 reads CASRRDRVVDEQFF. In DNA form, the CDR3 reads TGTGCCAGCAGAAGGGACAGGGTAGTCGATGAGCAGTTCTTC.

Ten or more counts support this clonotype. The J gene is TRBJ1-4, the V gene TRBV10-3; no reliable D call. Germline V lookup: CDR1 ENHRY, CDR2 SYGVKD. There are 13 residues in the CDR3. The V end was cut by 11 bases, the J end by 4 bases, with 14 bases between. The CDR3 nucleotides are TGTGCCGGCAACAGTGAACTTAATGAAAAACTGTTTTTT. This sequence encodes CAGNSELNEKLFF.